These T cell receptor beta chains were read from a single sample in a study of patients with pleural tuberculosis. TCRdb re-called the reads through MiXCR, storing one row per CDR3 protein. This table holds about 50,000 distinct CDR3 sequences, 6% to 8% found once. The receptors were gathered from a human donor with pleural tuberculosis. Each CDR3 is given with its conserved first and last residue. A D gene is named only where the DNA matches it firmly. Where a row states a size, it is once, few, many or the class of an expanded clone; other rows omit it.

CDR3	DNA	J	size	D	V
CSWTWDYNEQFF	TGCAGCTGGACGTGGGATTACAATGAGCAGTTCTTC	TRBJ2-1	.	.	TRBV29-1
CASSPTRSTEAFF	TGCGCCAGCAGCCCTACGCGCTCTACTGAAGCTTTCTTT	TRBJ1-1	many	.	TRBV4-3
CASRRGGAEAFF	TGTGCCAGCAGACGAGGGGGAGCTGAAGCTTTCTTT	TRBJ1-1	many	.	TRBV27
CASRGVYNEQFF	TGTGCCAGCCGCGGGGTTTACAATGAGCAGTTCTTC	TRBJ2-1	many	.	TRBV25-1
CSAKRTGVYEQYF	TGCAGTGCGAAGCGGACAGGGGTCTACGAGCAGTACTTC	TRBJ2-7	many	TRBD1	TRBV20-1
CASSPRPYGTEAFF	TGTGCCAGCAGCCCAAGACCGTACGGCACTGAAGCTTTCTTT	TRBJ1-1	many	.	TRBV9
CATSDLKNTGELFF	TGTGCCACCAGTGATCTCAAGAACACCGGGGAGCTGTTTTTT	TRBJ2-2	many	.	TRBV24-1
CASKGTVGNTIYF	TGTGCCAGCAAAGGGACAGTCGGAAACACCATATATTTT	TRBJ1-3	many	TRBD1	TRBV12-3/TRBV12-4
CASSFGRENSPLHF	TGTGCCAGCAGCTTTGGCAGGGAAAATTCACCCCTCCACTTT	TRBJ1-6	many	.	TRBV11-1
CASSQQGAGGYTF	TGTGCCAGCAGCCAACAGGGGGCAGGCGGCTACACCTTC	TRBJ1-2	many	TRBD1	TRBV4-2
CASSTAEGEYNEQFF	TGTGCCAGCAGCACTGCTGAGGGGGAGTACAATGAGCAGTTCTTC	TRBJ2-1	many	.	TRBV13
CASSFPDSAEQFF	TGTGCCAGCAGTTTCCCCGACAGTGCTGAGCAGTTCTTC	TRBJ2-1	many	.	TRBV12-3/TRBV12-4
CSGSVGGNTVYF	TGCAGCGGATCAGTGGGGGGAAACACCGTATATTTT	TRBJ1-3	.	.	TRBV29-1
CSARSSGSTDTQYF	TGCAGTGCTAGGTCTAGCGGGAGCACAGATACGCAGTATTTT	TRBJ2-3	many	TRBD2	TRBV20-1
CASSLMSTDTQYF	TGTGCCAGCAGCTTAATGTCCACAGATACGCAGTATTTT	TRBJ2-3	many	.	TRBV11-2
CSARDPILESYNEQFF	TGCAGTGCTAGAGACCCTATACTAGAGTCCTACAATGAGCAGTTCTTC	TRBJ2-1	many	.	TRBV20-1
CASSLAGVNEKLFF	TGTGCCAGCAGCTTAGCAGGGGTGAATGAAAAACTGTTTTTT	TRBJ1-4	many	.	TRBV5-4
CSVEDGGEGSGNTIYF	TGCAGCGTTGAAGATGGGGGGGAAGGCTCTGGAAACACCATATATTTT	TRBJ1-3	.	.	TRBV29-1
CASSLDKGDTGNTIYF	TGTGCCAGCAGCTTAGATAAGGGGGATACTGGAAACACCATATATTTT	TRBJ1-3	.	.	TRBV11-2
CASTAMNTEAFF	TGTGCCAGCACCGCGATGAACACTGAAGCTTTCTTT	TRBJ1-1	many	.	TRBV28
CASTFWSGDEQFF	TGTGCCAGCACCTTTTGGTCCGGGGATGAGCAGTTCTTC	TRBJ2-1	many	.	TRBV28
CASSQEGTGYSPLHF	TGTGCCAGCAGCCAAGAAGGGACAGGGTATTCACCCCTCCACTTT	TRBJ1-6	many	TRBD1	TRBV14
CASSFNQGESFF	TGTGCCAGCAGCTTCAATCAGGGCGAATCTTTCTTT	TRBJ1-1	many	.	TRBV5-4
CASSVTSGSTDTQYF	TGTGCCAGCAGTGTAACTAGCGGATCCACAGATACGCAGTATTTT	TRBJ2-3	many	TRBD2	TRBV6-1
CASSPDLQGPEAFF	TGTGCCAGCAGTCCGGACCTCCAGGGGCCTGAAGCTTTCTTT	TRBJ1-1	many	.	TRBV2
CASNPGGITDTQYF	TGTGCCAGTAACCCGGGAGGGATCACAGATACGCAGTATTTT	TRBJ2-3	.	TRBD2	TRBV19
CASSVGSGSPTQETQYF	TGTGCCAGCAGTGTTGGTAGCGGGAGCCCAACCCAAGAGACCCAGTACTTC	TRBJ2-5	.	TRBD2	TRBV2
CASSISQSSYNEQFF	TGTGCCAGTAGTATCTCACAGAGCTCCTACAATGAGCAGTTCTTC	TRBJ2-1	.	.	TRBV19
CASSDTGQGITDTQYF	TGTGCCAGTAGTGACACAGGACAGGGGATAACAGATACGCAGTATTTT	TRBJ2-3	.	TRBD1	TRBV19
CTSGGESTDTQYF	TGTACCAGCGGGGGCGAGAGCACAGATACGCAGTATTTT	TRBJ2-3	few	TRBD2	TRBV9
CAISEGPGQGTRQGEAFF	TGTGCCATCAGTGAGGGACCGGGACAGGGGACCCGACAGGGTGAAGCTTTCTTT	TRBJ1-1	many	TRBD1	TRBV10-3
CSARTPGQGRWFF	TGCAGTGCTAGAACCCCGGGACAGGGCCGGTGGTTCTTC	TRBJ2-1	many	TRBD1	TRBV20-1
CASSAGTVYGYTF	TGTGCCAGTAGTGCCGGGACCGTCTATGGCTACACCTTC	TRBJ1-2	many	.	TRBV19
CASRGNEQFF	TGTGCCAGCAGGGGCAATGAGCAGTTCTTC	TRBJ2-1	many	.	TRBV27
CASSRDRSYNEQFF	TGTGCCAGCAGTCGCGACAGGTCTTACAATGAGCAGTTCTTC	TRBJ2-1	many	.	TRBV12-3/TRBV12-4
CASSLNTGGLFF	TGTGCCAGCAGCTTGAACACCGGGGGGCTGTTTTTT	TRBJ2-2	.	.	TRBV11-2
CAIGLALASTDTQYF	TGTGCCATCGGACTAGCGCTTGCTAGCACAGATACGCAGTATTTT	TRBJ2-3	many	TRBD2	TRBV7-2
CASSYSRAGMDDNEQFF	TGTGCCAGCAGTTACTCTCGGGCAGGGATGGACGACAATGAGCAGTTCTTC	TRBJ2-1	.	.	TRBV6-2/TRBV6-3
CATSDPKGDTYNEQFF	TGTGCCACCAGTGATCCGAAAGGGGACACCTACAATGAGCAGTTCTTC	TRBJ2-1	many	.	TRBV24-1
CASSFESSYNSPLHF	TGCGCCAGCAGCTTCGAGAGCTCCTATAATTCACCCCTCCACTTT	TRBJ1-6	many	.	TRBV5-1
CASRLYNSGANVLTF	TGTGCCAGCAGACTTTATAACTCTGGGGCCAACGTCCTGACTTTC	TRBJ2-6	few	.	TRBV12-3/TRBV12-4
CASSPPGLDKQYF	TGCGCCAGCAGCCCACCGGGCCTCGATAAGCAGTATTTT	TRBJ2-3	many	.	TRBV4-1
CSAVDRVVSYEQYF	TGCAGTGCTGTAGACAGGGTAGTTTCCTACGAGCAGTACTTC	TRBJ2-7	many	TRBD1	TRBV20-1
CASSQFHNEQFF	TGTGCCAGCAGCCAGTTTCACAATGAGCAGTTCTTC	TRBJ2-1	.	.	TRBV3-1
CASSLGLDGHNEQFF	TGTGCCAGCAGCTTAGGCTTAGACGGGCACAATGAGCAGTTCTTC	TRBJ2-1	many	.	TRBV7-6
CASSLQGSYEQYF	TGTGCCAGCAGTTTACAGGGATCCTACGAGCAGTACTTC	TRBJ2-7	many	.	TRBV28
CASSIPGGNQPQHF	TGTGCCAGCAGTATCCCAGGGGGCAATCAGCCCCAGCATTTT	TRBJ1-5	many	.	TRBV28
CASSAGVAYEQFF	TGTGCCAGCTCAGCGGGAGTCGCCTATGAGCAGTTCTTC	TRBJ2-1	.	TRBD2	TRBV18
CASARRETQYF	TGTGCCAGTGCAAGGCGGGAGACCCAGTACTTC	TRBJ2-5	.	.	TRBV3-1
CASSDRQNYGYTF	TGTGCCAGCAGTGACCGGCAGAACTATGGCTACACCTTC	TRBJ1-2	many	.	TRBV2
CASTGLGSFELFF	TGTGCCAGCACCGGGCTAGGGTCCTTCGAGCTGTTTTTT	TRBJ2-2	many	.	TRBV2
CASSLSYTGELFF	TGTGCCAGCAGCCTCAGCTACACCGGGGAGCTGTTTTTT	TRBJ2-2	few	.	TRBV12-3/TRBV12-4
CASSPGNSRYGYTF	TGTGCCAGCAGTCCAGGCAATTCCCGGTATGGCTACACCTTC	TRBJ1-2	many	.	TRBV6-1
CASSPQGGRGNTIYF	TGTGCCAGCAGCCCTCAGGGGGGAAGGGGAAACACCATATATTTT	TRBJ1-3	many	TRBD1	TRBV11-2
CASSRSGGGFPYEQYF	TGTGCCAGCAGTCGGTCAGGGGGCGGTTTTCCCTACGAGCAGTACTTC	TRBJ2-7	many	TRBD1	TRBV25-1
CASSHDRAGEQFF	TGTGCCAGCAGTCACGACAGGGCCGGGGAGCAGTTCTTC	TRBJ2-1	many	TRBD1	TRBV27
CASSLGSQILAYNEQFF	TGTGCCAGCAGTTTAGGAAGCCAGATTTTAGCTTACAATGAGCAGTTCTTC	TRBJ2-1	many	.	TRBV28
CASSQAGTGNEQYF	TGTGCCAGCAGCCAGGCCGGGACAGGGAACGAGCAGTACTTC	TRBJ2-7	many	TRBD1	TRBV4-2
CSVVKQGIGDTQYF	TGCAGCGTTGTCAAACAGGGGATCGGAGATACGCAGTATTTT	TRBJ2-3	.	TRBD1	TRBV29-1
CASSGTGGVEGYTF	TGCGCCAGCAGCGGAACAGGGGGCGTTGAGGGCTACACCTTC	TRBJ1-2	.	TRBD1	TRBV5-1